The present T cell receptor (beta chain) was sequenced within a study of blood T cells in healthy people across ages. About the study: Capturing about one barcoded beta molecule per two T cells was achieved by template switching. Study-wide findings and caveats: A conclusive naive versus antigen-experienced comparison was prevented by the unsorted PBMCs. As age increased, TCR beta diversity per million T cells fell in a roughly linear fashion.

The authors ran a second PCR of about 7 to 11 cycles using a sample-barcoded 5' primer and a J-beta primer mix. Tags on each cDNA molecule came from a template-switch adaptor with 12 random nucleotides. Via MiXCR, TCRdb re-called the 5' RACE reads, giving one row per CDR3 protein. The table records more than 650,000 distinct CDR3 sequences, about 24% of them present only once. This clonotype was found a few times. The antigen remains undetermined. The CDR3 length is 17 residues. CDR1 is MGHRA, CDR2 YSYEKL, per germline. Trimming left V 0 bases short and J 2 bases short, with 13 bases between. The TCR comes from a man between 65 and 85 years old in good health. The rearrangement links TRBV4-1 to TRBJ1-4, with D perhaps matching TRBD1 (5 bases). The sequenced sample consisted of blood. The CDR3 loop reads CASSQDSGVLTNEKLFF. The CDR3, as DNA: TGCGCCAGCAGCCAAGATTCGGGGGTCCTCACTAATGAAAAACTGTTTTTT.